This passage covers 11 T cell receptor beta chains from one sample sequenced in a study of TIL therapy for anti-PD-1-resistant metastatic lung cancer. The time point: pre-treatment sample, taken before nivolumab and TIL therapy. The libraries were made with immunoSEQ v3. Produced via immunoSEQ multiplex PCR; TCRdb's table is partial and in-frame only. The table has around 59,000 clones, 55% to 75% seen once. The specimen comprised blood, sampled at baseline. The receptors originated from a person between 25 and 80 years old with non-small cell lung cancer.

This clone has more than one count but fewer than ten. The chain recombines TRBV21-1 with TRBJ2-3; the DNA was not used to check the table's D call, TRBD2. TRBV21-1 counts as a pseudogene. The CDR3 runs 15 residues. In DNA, the CDR3 is TGTGCCAGCAGCAGAGTCGGTGGAGTCCTAGATACGCAGTATTTT. Translating gives CASSRVGGVLDTQYF.

The gene calls are TRBV2 and TRBJ2-1, with 11 bases aligning to TRBD2. The ends lost 6 bases at V and 5 bases at J; junction bases unmatched: 3. Germline values: CDR1 SNHLY, CDR2 FYNNEI. The CDR3 is 14 amino acids. CDR3 coding DNA: TGTGCCAGCAGATTTAGCGGGGGGGACAATGAGCAGTTCTTC. Its translation is CASRFSGGDNEQFF.

This chain links TRBV5-6 with TRBJ2-3, with D perhaps TRBD1 (5 bases). This CDR3 spans 14 amino acids. V lost 4 bases, J lost 2 bases, and 11 bases lay in between. The V gene's germline CDR1 is SGHDT and CDR2 YYEEEE. The CDR3, as DNA: TGTGCCAGCAGCGGCCGCAGGGTCACAGATACGCAGTATTTT. As protein: CASSGRRVTDTQYF.

This clone appeared a few times. The rearrangement joins TRBV7-9 to TRBJ1-4; D call uncertain. CDR1 is SEHNR and CDR2 is FQNEAQ in the germline V gene (reference sequence). This CDR3 has 14 amino acids. The V gene lost 0 bases and the J gene lost 8 bases, with 10 bases spanning the gap. The CDR3 DNA reads as TGTGCCAGCAGCTTAGCAGGGTTTGGGGAAAAACTGTTTTTT. This codes for CASSLAGFGEKLFF.

The chain uses TRBV6-5 and TRBJ2-7; 7 bases line up with TRBD1. The CDR3 loop spans 15 amino acids. Germline V CDR1 and CDR2: MNHEY, SVGAGI. With 4 bases clipped from V and 3 bases from J, the junction kept 9 bases outside the gene matches. CDR3 sequence (DNA): TGTGCCAGCAGTTTCACAGGGGTCGGCGACTACGAGCAGTACTTC. This codes for CASSFTGVGDYEQYF.

This clone was picked up a small number of times. The chain combines TRBV6-1 with TRBJ1-1; the D is unclear. Trimming left V 7 bases short and J 5 bases short, with 17 bases between. CDR3 length equals 14 residues. CDR1 is MNHNS, CDR2 SASEGT, per germline. The CDR3 nucleotides read TGTGCCAGCACCCTCCTTTTACGGTCTACTGAAGCTTTCTTT. Translating gives CASTLLLRSTEAFF.

The CDR3 coding sequence is TGCGCCAGCAGCTTGGGGATACCCTTCTCCGATGAGCAGTTCTTC. Amino acids: CASSLGIPFSDEQFF. The chain employs TRBV5-1 and TRBJ2-1; unclear D gene. This CDR3 is built from 15 residues. Germline CDR1 reads SGHRS; CDR2 reads YFSETQ. The germline V and J ends were trimmed by 0 bases and 8 bases, with 15 bases remaining between them.

J is TRBJ1-1 and V is TRBV4-2; TRBD1 agrees at 11 bases. With 2 bases clipped from V and 5 bases from J, the junction kept 10 bases outside the gene matches. The CDR3 consists of 17 residues. Looked up from germline, CDR1 is LGHNA and CDR2 is YNFKEQ. The CDR3 DNA follows: TGTGCCAGCAGCCAACCAGAAGTCGGACAGGGGGCGACTGAAGCTTTCTTT. Translated: CASSQPEVGQGATEAFF.

The rearrangement joins TRBV6-5 to TRBJ1-3; the D gene is possibly TRBD1 (5 bases). The V gene's germline CDR1 is MNHEY and CDR2 SVGAGI. The CDR3 runs to 14 residues. V dropped 0 bases and J dropped 11 bases, with 14 bases sitting between them. This CDR3 reads CASSYSQGDLAIYF. DNA of the CDR3: TGTGCCAGCAGTTACTCTCAAGGGGACCTGGCCATATATTTT.

The chain is built from TRBV20-1 and TRBJ2-1; D is ambiguous. Trimming left V 6 bases short and J 7 bases short, with 10 bases between. Germline CDR1 reads DFQATT; CDR2 reads SNEGSKA (reference sequence). The CDR3 consists of 11 residues. CDR3 DNA sequence: TGCAGTGCCGACCTAGGGAATGAGCAGTTCTTC. It translates to CSADLGNEQFF.

The V call is TRBV19, the J call TRBJ1-1, with no clear D. V was cut by 5 bases and J by 3 bases, with 10 bases left in between. The CDR3 runs to 13 residues. Germline assignment: CDR1 LNHDA and CDR2 SQIVND (reference sequence). The CDR3 protein is CASSDFAYTEAFF. The DNA for the CDR3 is TGTGCCAGTAGTGACTTCGCCTACACTGAAGCTTTCTTT.